This TCR beta chain was obtained from a study of blood T cell repertoires in COVID-19. Study-level information: From the United States, Italy and Spain came samples of acute and convalescent COVID-19. Nucleic acid was either cDNA or gDNA, and it came from T cells, B-cell-depleted T cells, or PBMCs.

Study processing details: Using reference gene primer amplification, nucleated cell counts were estimated. The data were produced by immunoSEQ multiplex PCR, yet TCRdb's version contains in-frame clones alone and is incomplete. V and J calls and clone size are given by that table; D and trimming were obtained from the DNA. The table includes about 130,000 clones, under 85% detected once. This CDR3 comprises 13 residues. Per the germline V gene, CDR1 is SGHRS and CDR2 is YFSETQ. With 4 bases clipped from V and 7 bases from J, the junction kept 7 bases outside the gene matches. The gene calls are TRBV5-1 and TRBJ1-2; 7 nucleotides align to TRBD1. The origin of this receptor is a man aged 40-55 years with active or convalescent COVID-19. Sequencing was done on a sample of peripheral blood. The CDR3, as DNA: TGCGCCAGCAGCCAAGAGACAGGGTTTGGCTACACCTTC. Protein sequence: CASSQETGFGYTF.